This TCR beta chain was sequenced for a study of cytomegalovirus exposure and HLA in healthy donors. Study-wide background: A prior study identified approximately 120 million unique TCR beta sequences from some 200 million T cells.

Study conclusions and caveats: As confirmed in vitro, three CMV-associated chains were specific for CMV antigens. Previous analysis showed most TCR beta V segments were productive about 87% or about 30% of the time. A later analysis showed TCR association rates differing by HLA locus, peaking at DRB1 and lowest at HLA-C.

A remark on this clone: Antigen: not known.

The PCR used 60 Vbeta and 13 Jbeta primers. Libraries were prepared by immunoSEQ multiplex PCR; TCRdb keeps only in-frame clonotypes and omits some of them. The sample shows approximately 85,000 clones, 80% of them seen only once. The CDR3 has 16 residues. The V gene's germline CDR1 is GTSNPN and CDR2 SVGIG (reference sequence). Trimming took 2 bases from V and 4 from J; bases not matched to a gene: 6. This TCR was recovered from a woman in her forties or fifties in good health and CMV-seropositive. The chain recombines TRBV30 with TRBJ2-1; 12 nucleotides match TRBD2. The sequenced material came from PBMCs. CDR3 sequence (DNA): TGTGCCTGGAGTCCCTGGACTAGCGGGACATACAATGAGCAGTTCTTC. Its protein product is CAWSPWTSGTYNEQFF. Based on the CDR3 plus reference TRBV30 and TRBJ2-1, the full variable domain is SQTIHQWPATLVQPVGSPLSLECTVEGTSNPNLYWYRQAAGRGLQLLFYSVGIGQISSEVPQNLSASRPQDRQFILSSKKLLLSDSGFYLCAWSPWTSGTYNEQFFGPGTRLTVL.